The sequence of this T cell receptor beta chain was determined in a study of shared clonotypes between healthy human individuals. Repertoires were generated with immunoSEQ multiplex PCR, while TCRdb's copy carries only in-frame clones and drops some. This table has over a million clones, around 82% appearing once. V trimming: 3 bases; J trimming: 4 bases; junction bases outside the gene matches: 3. The CDR3 is 15 amino acids. Germline-derived CDR1 and CDR2 are SEHNR and FQNEAQ (reference sequence). The TCR originated in a man aged 18 to 30 in good health. Some clones in this sample may be carry-over from other donors' samples. Sequencing used memory CD4+ T cells from PBMCs. Subset meaning: CD45RA-negative fraction. V usage is TRBV7-9 and J usage is TRBJ2-5; 12 bases map to TRBD2. The CDR3, as DNA: TGTGCCAGCAGCTTTGGACTAGCGGGACCAGAGACCCAGTACTTC. Residues: CASSFGLAGPETQYF.